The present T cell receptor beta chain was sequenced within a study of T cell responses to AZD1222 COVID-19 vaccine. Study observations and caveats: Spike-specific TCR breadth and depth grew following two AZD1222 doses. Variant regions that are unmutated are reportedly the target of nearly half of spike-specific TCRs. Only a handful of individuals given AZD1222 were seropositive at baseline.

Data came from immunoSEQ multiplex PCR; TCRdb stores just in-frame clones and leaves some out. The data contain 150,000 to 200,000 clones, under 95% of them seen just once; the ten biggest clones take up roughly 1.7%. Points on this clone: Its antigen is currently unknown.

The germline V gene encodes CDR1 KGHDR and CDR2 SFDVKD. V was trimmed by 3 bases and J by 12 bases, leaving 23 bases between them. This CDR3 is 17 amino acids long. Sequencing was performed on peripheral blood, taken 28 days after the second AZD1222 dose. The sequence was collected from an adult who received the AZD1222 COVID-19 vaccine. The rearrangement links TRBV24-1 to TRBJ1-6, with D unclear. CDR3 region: CATSDLHHKLPVGPLHF. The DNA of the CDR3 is TGTGCCACCAGTGATCTTCACCATAAATTGCCGGTGGGACCCCTCCACTTT.